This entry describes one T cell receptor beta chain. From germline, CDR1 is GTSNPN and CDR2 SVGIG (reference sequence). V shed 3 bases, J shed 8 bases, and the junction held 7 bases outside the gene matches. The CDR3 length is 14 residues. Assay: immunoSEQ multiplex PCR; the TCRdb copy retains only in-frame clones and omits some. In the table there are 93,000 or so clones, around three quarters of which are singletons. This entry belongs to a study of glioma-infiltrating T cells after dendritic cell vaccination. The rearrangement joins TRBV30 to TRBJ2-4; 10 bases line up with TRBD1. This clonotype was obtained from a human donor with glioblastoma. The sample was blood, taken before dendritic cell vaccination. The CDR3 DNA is TGTGCCTGGAGCACCGGGACAGGGGCGGACATTCAGTACTTC. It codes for CAWSTGTGADIQYF.